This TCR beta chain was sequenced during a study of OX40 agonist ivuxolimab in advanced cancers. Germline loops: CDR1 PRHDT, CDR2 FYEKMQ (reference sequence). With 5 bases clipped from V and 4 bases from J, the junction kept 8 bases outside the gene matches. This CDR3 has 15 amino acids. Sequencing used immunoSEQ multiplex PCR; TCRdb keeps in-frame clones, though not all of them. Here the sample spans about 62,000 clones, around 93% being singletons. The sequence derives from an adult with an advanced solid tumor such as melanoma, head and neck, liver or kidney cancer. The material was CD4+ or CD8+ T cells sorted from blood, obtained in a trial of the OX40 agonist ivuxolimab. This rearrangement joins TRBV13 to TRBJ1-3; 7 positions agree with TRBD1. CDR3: CASSHGQARGNTIYF. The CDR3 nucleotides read TGTGCCAGCAGCCACGGACAGGCGAGGGGAAACACCATATATTTT.